Below are 8 T cell receptor beta chains sequenced from a single sample in a study of blood T cell repertoires in COVID-19. TCRdb's table, derived via immunoSEQ multiplex PCR, lists solely in-frame clones and lacks some. The data hold around 30,000 clones, with approximately 95% observed a single time. The sample consisted of peripheral blood. The origin of the receptors is a male donor with active COVID-19.

V is TRBV4-2 and J is TRBJ1-1; TRBD1 aligns across 12 bases. The CDR3 is 16 amino acids. Looked up from germline, CDR1 is LGHNA and CDR2 is YNFKEQ. The ends lost 4 bases at V and 1 base at J; junction bases unmatched: 4. The CDR3, as DNA: TGTGCCAGCAGCCCTGGGACAGGGGGCGCGAACACTGAAGCTTTCTTT. It codes for CASSPGTGGANTEAFF.

The chain recombines TRBV7-2 with TRBJ2-5; weak D call: TRBD2 (7 bases). Between the trimmed V and J ends, which lost 1 base and 6 bases, there was a span of 12 bases. The CDR3 spans 14 residues. Germline CDR1 and CDR2: SGHTA and FQGNSA. The CDR3 loop is CASSLGGGGKTQYF. The CDR3, as DNA: TGTGCCAGCAGCTTAGGGGGAGGGGGAAAGACCCAGTACTTC.

This chain connects TRBV3-1 (or the pseudogene TRBV3-2) to TRBJ1-4; maybe TRBD1 (6 bases). Germline lookup yields CDR1 LGHDT and CDR2 YNNKEL (reference sequence). The CDR3 is 13 amino acids. Trimming took 3 bases from V and 8 from J, leaving 10 bases between them. CDR3 region: CASSQPRGEKLFF. In DNA form, the CDR3 reads TGTGCCAGCAGCCAGCCCAGGGGCGAAAAACTGTTTTTT.

The rearrangement joins TRBV19 to TRBJ1-5, with a possible D match to TRBD1 (6 bases). The CDR3 is made up of 15 amino acids. Trimming took 5 bases from V and 0 from J, leaving 11 bases between them. Germline assignment: CDR1 LNHDA and CDR2 SQIVND (reference sequence). CDR3 sequence (DNA): TGTGCCAGTAGTCCTACAGGGAGTAGCAATCAGCCCCAGCATTTT. Its protein product is CASSPTGSSNQPQHF.

The chain couples TRBV7-9 to TRBJ2-2; D is unresolved. There are 14 residues in the CDR3. Trimming left V 2 bases short and J 5 bases short, with 9 bases between. Germline V lookup: CDR1 SEHNR, CDR2 FQNEAQ (reference sequence). CDR3 protein: CASSLWAVTGELFF. In DNA, the CDR3 is TGTGCCAGCAGCTTATGGGCCGTGACCGGGGAGCTGTTTTTT.

The chain links TRBV2 to TRBJ1-6; TRBD1 matches 11 bases. Germline CDR1 SNHLY, CDR2 FYNNEI. There are 16 residues in the CDR3. Germline trimming cut 6 bases from V and 7 bases from J; bases unmatched to any gene: 8. DNA of the CDR3: TGTGCCAGCAGGAGGGACAGGGGGTATGAAAATTCACCCCTCCACTTT. Translated, it gives CASRRDRGYENSPLHF.

The chain employs TRBV6-6 and TRBJ1-2, with TRBD1 matching over 7 bases. Germline CDR1 reads MNHNY; CDR2 reads SVGAGI (reference sequence). This CDR3 has 14 amino acids. The V gene end was trimmed by 5 bases and the J gene end by 4 bases; junction bases not matched to a gene: 7. The CDR3 reads CASSSQQGIYGYTF. The CDR3 region has the DNA TGTGCCAGCAGTAGTCAACAGGGGATCTATGGCTACACCTTC.

The chain has TRBV10-3 and TRBJ2-7; weak D call: TRBD1 (6 bases). Trimming cost V 4 bases and J 6 bases, with 19 bases left between them. The CDR3 contains 15 residues. Per germline, CDR1 ENHRY and CDR2 SYGVKD. CDR3 sequence (DNA): TGTGCCATCAGTGGCGGTGGACAGAACTCTGGCGAGCAGTACTTC. Protein: CAISGGGQNSGEQYF.